What follows are 30 T cell receptor beta chains derived from one specimen sequenced in a study of response to subunit inactivated influenza vaccine. One entry per CDR3 protein, called by TCRdb with MiXCR from the RT-PCR reads. Of around 530,000 distinct CDR3 sequences listed, about 17% were seen once; the top ten hold less than 4%. Sequencing used CD4+ T cells sorted from PBMCs, obtained around 25 months after vaccination. These receptors were collected from a man aged 45 to 75 who received an inactivated influenza vaccine.

This chain links TRBV11-1 with TRBJ2-5, with 9 bases fitting TRBD1. Trimming cost V 3 bases and J 1 base; bases outside gene matches: 3. Per the germline V gene, CDR1 is SGHAT and CDR2 is FQDESV (reference sequence). The CDR3 loop spans 15 amino acids. CDR3 nucleotide sequence: TGTGCCAGCAGCTTGTCGACAGGGGGCCAAGAGACCCAGTACTTC. Translation gives CASSLSTGGQETQYF.

Only a few counts were recorded for this clonotype. The chain combines TRBV4-1 with TRBJ2-7; 8 bases align to TRBD1. Germline loops: CDR1 MGHRA, CDR2 YSYEKL. V trimming: 1 base; J trimming: 7 bases; junction bases outside the gene matches: 6. The CDR3 covers 14 residues. CDR3: CASSQGTGSGEQYF. The CDR3 region has the DNA TGCGCCAGCAGCCAAGGGACAGGGTCGGGAGAGCAGTACTTC.

Ten or more counts support this clonotype. The chain links TRBV7-2 to TRBJ2-7; 10 bases map to TRBD1. This CDR3 is built from 15 residues. Germline trimming cut 8 bases from V and 7 bases from J; bases unmatched to any gene: 14. Per germline, CDR1 SGHTA and CDR2 FQGNSA. In DNA, the CDR3 is TGTGCCAGCCAAACGGGACAGGGGAAGTCTATGGAGCAGTACTTC. This sequence encodes CASQTGQGKSMEQYF.

This clonotype was recorded many times. The CDR3 region has the DNA TGTGCCAGCAGTTTAGGCAGGGGACACGGCTACACCTTC. It yields the protein CASSLGRGHGYTF. The chain couples TRBV12-3 or TRBV12-4 to TRBJ1-2, with D possibly TRBD1 on 6 matching bases. The CDR3 totals 13 residues. Trimming took off 1 base at V and 8 bases at J, with 11 bases between the two ends.

This clonotype was seen a handful of times. The J gene is TRBJ1-1, the V gene TRBV6-4; D ambiguous. Germline V lookup: CDR1 MRHNA, CDR2 SNTAGT. CDR3 length equals 13 residues. V was clipped by 6 bases and J by 5 bases, with 13 bases between them. CDR3 in DNA: TGTGCCAGCAGCCAGGAGCGGGAGACTGAAGCTTTCTTT. Amino acid sequence: CASSQERETEAFF.

This clonotype was counted a few times. This chain joins TRBV5-5 and TRBJ2-5, with D unresolved. Germline assignment: CDR1 SGHKS and CDR2 YYEKEE (reference sequence). CDR3 length equals 15 residues. V was shortened by 4 bases and J by 2 bases, with 15 bases between the two germline ends. The CDR3 DNA is TGTGCCAGCAGCCTAAACGGGCAGAGACAAGAGACCCAGTACTTC. This encodes CASSLNGQRQETQYF.

This clonotype was counted only a few times. V and J are TRBV20-1 and TRBJ1-5, with TRBD1 identical over 8 bases. The CDR3 spans 15 residues. V shed 5 bases, J shed 2 bases, and the junction held 8 bases outside the gene matches. The germline CDR1 and CDR2 sequences are DFQATT and SNEGSKA (reference sequence). CDR3 region: CSAQTGGPGNQPQHF. The CDR3 DNA is TGCAGTGCTCAAACAGGGGGTCCGGGCAATCAGCCCCAGCATTTT.

This clonotype was seen a few times. The genes are TRBV9 and TRBJ1-6; D might be TRBD1 (6 bases). From germline, CDR1 is SGDLS and CDR2 YYNGEE. Trimming left V 0 bases short and J 7 bases short, with 20 bases between. The CDR3 runs to 18 residues. CDR3 amino acids: CASSVGPTPGAGNSPLHF. CDR3 nucleotides: TGTGCCAGCAGCGTAGGTCCGACCCCGGGGGCTGGCAATTCACCCCTCCACTTT.

The DNA for the CDR3 is TGTGCCAGCAGTGGGGGCCCGGGACAGTACAATGAGCAGTTCTTC. This translates into CASSGGPGQYNEQFF. The V and J genes are TRBV2 and TRBJ2-1; TRBD1 agrees at 7 bases. Germline CDR1 reads SNHLY; CDR2 reads FYNNEI. V dropped 4 bases and J dropped 4; count of bases not matched to a gene: 7. The CDR3 is 15 residues long.

This sequence joins TRBV11-2 and TRBJ2-5, with D possibly being TRBD2 (6 bases). Trimming took off 6 bases at V and 1 base at J, with 12 bases between the two ends. The CDR3 has 14 residues. Per the germline V gene, CDR1 is SGHAT and CDR2 is FQNNGV. The CDR3 nucleotides are TGTGCCAGCAGGAAAAGGGACTTCCAAGAGACCCAGTACTTC. Translated: CASRKRDFQETQYF. Full variable domain (remainder filled in from reference TRBV11-2 and TRBJ2-5): EAGVAQSPRYKIIEKRQSVAFWCNPISGHATLYWYQQILGQGPKLLIQFQNNGVVDDSQLPKDRFSAERLKGVDSTLKIQPAKLEDSAVYLCASRKRDFQETQYFGPGTRLLVL.

The rearrangement uses TRBV20-1 and TRBJ2-3; 12 bases are shared with TRBD2. The V segment lost 0 bases and the J segment 4 bases; nucleotides outside the gene matches: 5. Germline V CDR1 and CDR2: DFQATT, SNEGSKA (reference sequence). The CDR3 loop spans 16 amino acids. Written as DNA, the CDR3 is TGCAGTGCTAGAGATCTGCTAGCGGGAGGGCCAGATACGCAGTATTTT. Translating gives CSARDLLAGGPDTQYF.

V gene TRBV5-1 combines with J gene TRBJ2-6, with D uncertain. Trimming stripped 6 bases from V and 0 bases from J, with 16 bases between. The CDR3 loop spans 17 amino acids. Germline-derived CDR1 and CDR2 are SGHRS and YFSETQ. The CDR3 coding sequence is TGCGCCAGCACACCTTTAAAGGTATCCTCTGGGGCCAACGTCCTGACTTTC. Translation gives CASTPLKVSSGANVLTF. The full variable domain, its missing parts supplied by reference TRBV5-1 and TRBJ2-6, is KAGVTQTPRYLIKTRGQQVTLSCSPISGHRSVSWYQQTPGQGLQFLFEYFSETQRNKGNFPGRFSGRQFSNSRSEMNVSTLELGDSALYLCASTPLKVSSGANVLTFGAGSRLTVL.

The genes are TRBV20-1 and TRBJ2-7, with unresolved D. Trimming removed 4 bases at V and 5 bases at J, with 6 bases between. Germline V gene lookup returns CDR1 DFQATT and CDR2 SNEGSKA (reference sequence). CDR3 size: 10 residues. CDR3 in amino acids: CSAKDHEQYF. The CDR3 DNA sequence: TGCAGTGCTAAAGACCACGAGCAGTACTTC.

This clonotype was seen only a few times. This rearrangement joins TRBV7-9 to TRBJ2-7, with 12 nucleotides matching TRBD1. V lost 4 bases to trimming and J lost 4 bases; unmatched junction nucleotides: 8. From germline, CDR1 is SEHNR and CDR2 FQNEAQ (reference sequence). The CDR3 has 16 amino acids. CDR3 DNA sequence: TGTGCCAGCAGCTCCCTGCGGGACAGGGGGCTATACGAGCAGTACTTC. As protein: CASSSLRDRGLYEQYF.

This clonotype was recorded many times. In DNA form, the CDR3 reads TGCGCCAGCAGCTTGTCTTCCGGGGTTTCCTACAATGAGCAGTTCTTC. The encoded protein is CASSLSSGVSYNEQFF. This chain uses TRBV5-1 with TRBJ2-1, with D perhaps matching TRBD2 (5 bases). The CDR3 has 16 amino acids. V lost 1 base and J lost 1, with 12 bases in between. Germline V gene data show CDR1 as SGHRS and CDR2 as YFSETQ.

CDR3 sequence (DNA): TGTGCCTGGAGTAGGCGGGGAGATCTCCTAAAAGCTTTCTTT. Protein product: CAWSRRGDLLKAFF. The chain has TRBV30 and TRBJ1-1, with D hard to call. Trimming removed 2 bases from V and 9 bases from J, with 19 bases in between. The CDR3 consists of 14 residues. Looked up from germline, CDR1 is GTSNPN and CDR2 is SVGIG (reference sequence). The variable domain in full, with the rest retrieved from reference TRBV30 and TRBJ1-1, is SQTIHQWPATLVQPVGSPLSLECTVEGTSNPNLYWYRQAAGRGLQLLFYSVGIGQISSEVPQNLSASRPQDRQFILSSKKLLLSDSGFYLCAWSRRGDLLKAFFGQGTRLTVV.

This chain uses TRBV18 with TRBJ1-1; tentatively, D is TRBD1 (5 bases). Germline V lookup: CDR1 KGHSH, CDR2 LQKENI. This CDR3 comprises 15 residues. V dropped 3 bases and J dropped 6 bases, with 17 bases sitting between them. The chain's CDR3 is CASSPNTGSAAEAFF. DNA of the CDR3: TGTGCCAGCTCACCGAATACAGGATCTGCGGCTGAAGCTTTCTTT.

The sample holds a few counts of this clonotype. The germline gene is not matched at one end of the junction; a read error may be the cause. V and J are TRBV20-1 and TRBJ2-7, with D unclear. The germline V gene has CDR1 DFQATT and CDR2 SNEGSKA (reference sequence). The CDR3 contains 14 residues. The CDR3 reads CSADPGPTSNEQYF. The CDR3 region has the DNA TGCAGTGCGGACCCTGGACCTACCTCCAACGAGCAGTACTTC.

This clonotype was counted between two and nine times. The rearrangement joins TRBV5-8 to TRBJ1-5; 7 nucleotides align to TRBD1. The trim removed 3 bases at V and 1 base at J, leaving 1 base unmatched. This CDR3 is built from 14 residues. Germline CDR1 is SGHTS and CDR2 is YDEGEE. The DNA for the CDR3 is TGTGCCAGCAGCTGGGACAGCAGCAATCAGCCCCAGCATTTT. Amino acid sequence: CASSWDSSNQPQHF.

This clonotype was counted a few times. CDR3 in DNA: TGTGCCAGCAGCGTAGGAAGCGGGGGGGCAGAAGAGCAGTACTTC. This sequence encodes CASSVGSGGAEEQYF. The chain couples TRBV9 to TRBJ2-7, with 10 bases aligning to TRBD2. J was trimmed by 7 bases and V by 0 bases; bases with no gene match: 7. Germline V gives CDR1 SGDLS, CDR2 YYNGEE. The CDR3 loop spans 15 amino acids.

This sequence joins TRBV4-2 and TRBJ2-3, with D perhaps being TRBD1 or TRBD2 (6 bases each). The V gene lost 0 bases and the J gene lost 3 bases, with 10 bases spanning the gap. CDR1 is LGHNA and CDR2 is YNFKEQ in the germline V gene. The CDR3 totals 15 residues. The chain's CDR3 is CASSQDGGPTDTQYF. In DNA form, the CDR3 reads TGTGCCAGCAGCCAAGATGGGGGGCCGACAGATACGCAGTATTTT.

The V and J genes are TRBV7-9 and TRBJ2-3; the match to TRBD1 covers 10 bases. The CDR3 runs 16 residues. The J segment lost 0 bases and the V segment lost 5 bases, leaving 5 bases of the junction unmatched. Germline V gene data show CDR1 as SEHNR and CDR2 as FQNEAQ (reference sequence). CDR3 sequence: CASSPEGQGSTDTQYF. The CDR3, as DNA: TGTGCCAGCAGCCCAGAGGGACAGGGGAGCACAGATACGCAGTATTTT.

The chain recombines TRBV30 with TRBJ2-7; the D is unclear. Germline V gene lookup returns CDR1 GTSNPN and CDR2 SVGIG (reference sequence). V lost 3 bases and J 6 bases, leaving 18 bases between the germline ends. The CDR3 is made up of 14 amino acids. The CDR3 here is CAWRSGVLLSEQYF. The CDR3 bases are TGTGCCTGGAGAAGTGGGGTTCTGTTGTCCGAGCAGTACTTC.

The rearrangement joins TRBV20-1 to TRBJ2-1, with D perhaps being TRBD1 or TRBD2 (6 bases each). Trimming removed 3 bases from V and 3 bases from J, with 12 bases in between. Germline lookup yields CDR1 DFQATT and CDR2 SNEGSKA (reference sequence). The CDR3 contains 14 residues. Written as DNA, the CDR3 is TGCAGTGCTAGGACGGGGGCTCTCTACAATGAGCAGTTCTTC. Residues: CSARTGALYNEQFF.

This clonotype was counted at least ten times. V and J are TRBV12-3 or TRBV12-4 and TRBJ2-7; TRBD2 aligns across 8 bases. The V segment lost 2 bases and the J segment 3 bases; nucleotides outside the gene matches: 6. The CDR3 contains 15 residues. Here the CDR3 reads CASSLSAGGSYEQYF. The CDR3 DNA sequence: TGTGCCAGCAGTTTATCGGCGGGGGGAAGCTACGAGCAGTACTTC.

On this clonotype: With a much larger clone just one base away, this may be a read error. The J gene is TRBJ1-2, the V gene TRBV30, with D possibly matching TRBD1 (6 bases). The germline V gene encodes CDR1 GTSNPN and CDR2 SVGIG (reference sequence). The CDR3 runs to 15 residues. CDR3 residues: CAWSGNRELDYAYTF. The CDR3 nucleotides are TGTGCCTGGAGCGGAAACAGGGAACTTGACTATGCCTACACCTTC.

This clonotype was observed a few times. V is TRBV5-1 and J is TRBJ2-2; 9 nucleotides match TRBD2. CDR1 and CDR2 (germline): SGHRS, YFSETQ. The CDR3 is 16 residues long. V was pared by 0 bases and J by 6 bases, with 6 bases of the junction left unmatched. CDR3: CASSLAVLAGAGELFF. In DNA form, the CDR3 reads TGCGCCAGCAGCTTGGCCGTGTTAGCGGGAGCCGGGGAGCTGTTTTTT.

Many counts were recorded for this clonotype. This chain connects TRBV7-8 to TRBJ2-3; 8 bases fit TRBD2. This CDR3 comprises 16 residues. Germline V gene lookup returns CDR1 SGHVS and CDR2 FQNEAQ. Trimming cost V 2 bases and J 1 base; bases outside gene matches: 5. The CDR3 loop reads CASSLTGTRGTDTQYF. The CDR3 coding sequence is TGTGCCAGCAGCTTAACCGGGACTAGGGGCACAGATACGCAGTATTTT.

J is TRBJ1-3 and V is TRBV7-9; possibly TRBD1 for D (5 bases). The ends were cut back, 5 bases at V and 3 bases at J, with 17 bases in the middle. The CDR3 has 16 residues. Per germline, CDR1 SEHNR and CDR2 FQNEAQ (reference sequence). The CDR3 region is CASSVDRGSGGNTIYF. CDR3 DNA: TGTGCCAGCAGCGTCGACCGGGGCTCTGGTGGAAACACCATATATTTT.

This clonotype was found a few times. V gene TRBV19 combines with J gene TRBJ2-5; 14 nucleotides line up with TRBD2. CDR1 is LNHDA, CDR2 SQIVND, per germline (reference sequence). The length of the CDR3 is 15 residues. The J segment lost 3 bases and the V segment lost 7 bases, leaving 4 bases of the junction unmatched. CDR3 loop: CASTTGLAGEETQYF. CDR3 nucleotide sequence: TGTGCCAGTACTACGGGACTAGCGGGGGAAGAGACCCAGTACTTC.